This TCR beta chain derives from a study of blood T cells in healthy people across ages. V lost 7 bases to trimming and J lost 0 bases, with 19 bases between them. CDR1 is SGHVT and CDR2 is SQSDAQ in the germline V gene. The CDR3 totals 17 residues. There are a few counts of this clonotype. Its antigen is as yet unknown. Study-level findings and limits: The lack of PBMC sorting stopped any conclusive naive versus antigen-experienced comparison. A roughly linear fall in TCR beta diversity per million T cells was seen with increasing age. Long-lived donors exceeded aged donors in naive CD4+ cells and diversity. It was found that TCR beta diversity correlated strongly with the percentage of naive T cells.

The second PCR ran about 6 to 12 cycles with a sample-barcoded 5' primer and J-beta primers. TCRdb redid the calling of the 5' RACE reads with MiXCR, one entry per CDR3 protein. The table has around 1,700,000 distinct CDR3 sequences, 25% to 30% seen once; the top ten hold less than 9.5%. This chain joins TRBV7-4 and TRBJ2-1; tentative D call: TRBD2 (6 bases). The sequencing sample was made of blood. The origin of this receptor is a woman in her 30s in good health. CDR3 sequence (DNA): TGTGCCAGCATGCGGACTATCGGCGTTAGCTCCTACAATGAGCAGTTCTTC. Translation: CASMRTIGVSSYNEQFF.